The T cell receptor beta chain under discussion was sequenced for a study of cytomegalovirus exposure and HLA in healthy donors. CDR1 and CDR2 (germline): MDHEN, SYDVKM. The CDR3 is 16 residues long. Trimming removed 5 bases from V and 2 bases from J, with 16 bases in between. On this clone itself: Its specificity is unknown.

Study-level points and caveats: High sensitivity and specificity were reportedly achieved when the classifier diagnosed cytomegalovirus status.

Generated by immunoSEQ multiplex PCR, the TCRdb table keeps only in-frame clones and is missing some. The sample holds roughly 130,000 clones, 89% seen once. V is TRBV28 and J is TRBJ1-5; tentative D call: TRBD1 (6 bases). The TCR originated in a woman aged 18-29 years in good health and CMV-seropositive. The sequencing sample was made of PBMCs. The CDR3 loop is CASSLQGTGGNQPQHF. The CDR3 nucleotides are TGTGCCAGCAGTCTACAGGGTACCGGGGGCAATCAGCCCCAGCATTTT.